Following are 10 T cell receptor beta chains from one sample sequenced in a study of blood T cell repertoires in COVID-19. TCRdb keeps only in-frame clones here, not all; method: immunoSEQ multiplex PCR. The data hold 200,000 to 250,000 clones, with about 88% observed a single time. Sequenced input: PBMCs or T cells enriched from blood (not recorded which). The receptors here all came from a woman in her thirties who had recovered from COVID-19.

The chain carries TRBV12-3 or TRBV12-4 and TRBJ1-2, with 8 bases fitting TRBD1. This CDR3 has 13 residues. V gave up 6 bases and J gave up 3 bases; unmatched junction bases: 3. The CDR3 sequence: CASRGQAYYGYTF. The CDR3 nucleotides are TGTGCCAGCAGGGGACAGGCCTACTATGGCTACACCTTC.

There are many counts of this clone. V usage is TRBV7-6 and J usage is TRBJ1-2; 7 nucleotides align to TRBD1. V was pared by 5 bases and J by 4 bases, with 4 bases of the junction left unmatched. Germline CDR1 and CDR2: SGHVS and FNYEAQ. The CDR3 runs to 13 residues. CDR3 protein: CASSGEGAYGYTF. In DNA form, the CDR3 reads TGTGCCAGCAGCGGCGAGGGGGCCTATGGCTACACCTTC. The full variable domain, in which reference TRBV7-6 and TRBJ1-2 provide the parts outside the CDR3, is GAGVSQSPRYKVTKRGQDVALRCDPISGHVSLYWYRQALGQGPEFLTYFNYEAQQDKSGLPNDRFSAERPEGSISTLTIQRTEQRDSAMYRCASSGEGAYGYTFGSGTRLTVV.

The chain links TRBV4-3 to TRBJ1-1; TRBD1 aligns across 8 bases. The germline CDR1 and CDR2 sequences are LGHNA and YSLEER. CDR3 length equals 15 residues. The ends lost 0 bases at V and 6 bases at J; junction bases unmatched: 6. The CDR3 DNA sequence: TGCGCCAGCAGCCAAGATCAGACAGGGGTGGCTGAAGCTTTCTTT. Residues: CASSQDQTGVAEAFF.

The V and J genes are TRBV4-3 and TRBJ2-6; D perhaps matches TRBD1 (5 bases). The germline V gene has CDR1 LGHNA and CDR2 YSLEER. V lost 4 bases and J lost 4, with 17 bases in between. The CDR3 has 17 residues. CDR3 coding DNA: TGCGCCAGCAGCCGGCAGGGTCAATCGGCGGGGGCCAACGTCCTGACTTTC. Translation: CASSRQGQSAGANVLTF.

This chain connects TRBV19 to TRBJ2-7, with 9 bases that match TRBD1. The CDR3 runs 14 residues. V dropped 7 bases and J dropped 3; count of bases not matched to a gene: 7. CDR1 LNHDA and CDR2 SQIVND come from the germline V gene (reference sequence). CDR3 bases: TGTGCCAGTACCCGGGACAGGGATGGCTACGAGCAGTACTTC. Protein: CASTRDRDGYEQYF.

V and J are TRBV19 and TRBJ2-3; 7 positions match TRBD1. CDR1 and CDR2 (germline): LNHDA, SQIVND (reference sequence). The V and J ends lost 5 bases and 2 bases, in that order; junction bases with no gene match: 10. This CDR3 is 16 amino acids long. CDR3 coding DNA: TGTGCCAGTAGTCGACGACTGACAGGGACCACAGATACGCAGTATTTT. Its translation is CASSRRLTGTTDTQYF.

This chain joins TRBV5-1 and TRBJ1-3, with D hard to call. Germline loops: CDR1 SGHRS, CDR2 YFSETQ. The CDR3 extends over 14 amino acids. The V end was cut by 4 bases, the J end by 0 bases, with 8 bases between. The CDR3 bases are TGCGCCAGCAGCGAAGCCTCCTCTGGAAACACCATATATTTT. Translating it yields CASSEASSGNTIYF.

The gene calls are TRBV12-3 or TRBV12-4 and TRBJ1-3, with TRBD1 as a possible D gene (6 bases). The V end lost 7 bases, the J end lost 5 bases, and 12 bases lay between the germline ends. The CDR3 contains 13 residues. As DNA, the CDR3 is TGTGCCAGCACCCCTGACAGGCGAAACACCATATATTTT. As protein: CASTPDRRNTIYF.

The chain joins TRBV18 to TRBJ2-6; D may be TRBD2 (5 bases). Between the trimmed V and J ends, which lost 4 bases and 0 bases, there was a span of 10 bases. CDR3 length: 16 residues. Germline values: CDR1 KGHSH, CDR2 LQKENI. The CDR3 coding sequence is TGTGCCAGCTCACTTAGCGCCCCCTCTGGGGCCAACGTCCTGACTTTC. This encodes CASSLSAPSGANVLTF.

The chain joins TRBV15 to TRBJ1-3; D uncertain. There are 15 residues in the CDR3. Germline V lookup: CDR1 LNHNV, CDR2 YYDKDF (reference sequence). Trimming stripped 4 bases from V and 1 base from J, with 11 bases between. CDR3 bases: TGTGCCACCAGCATCCGTAGAGGTTCTGGAAACACCATATATTTT. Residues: CATSIRRGSGNTIYF.